These 16 T cell receptor beta chains came from one sample sequenced in a study of CD8 T cells in Susac syndrome. When the RNA was reverse transcribed, random hexamers were used with an input of roughly 0.5 to 1 ug. TCRdb analysed the immunoSEQ multiplex PCR reads with MiXCR anew, one entry per CDR3 protein. Seen here are some 300,000 distinct CDR3 sequences, almost 85% observed once, and the top ten hold roughly 0.21%. Sequenced input: CD8+ T cells from PBMCs. These receptors all stem from a human donor with multiple sclerosis.

Only a few counts were recorded for this clonotype. V gene TRBV6-5 combines with J gene TRBJ1-2; possibly TRBD1 for D (5 bases). The CDR3 is 15 residues long. Looked up from germline, CDR1 is MNHEY and CDR2 is SVGAGI. Trimming took 1 base from V and 1 from J, leaving 10 bases between them. The CDR3 here is CASSYFAGSNYGYTF. The CDR3 DNA reads as TGTGCCAGCAGTTACTTTGCAGGGAGTAACTATGGCTACACCTTC.

The chain employs TRBV28 and TRBJ2-3, with unresolved D. Germline values: CDR1 MDHEN, CDR2 SYDVKM. V was trimmed by 2 bases and J by 0 bases, leaving 6 bases between them. This CDR3 is 14 amino acids long. The CDR3 DNA follows: TGTGCCAGCAGTTTAGACCAAAGCACAGATACGCAGTATTTT. Protein sequence: CASSLDQSTDTQYF.

The gene calls are TRBV7-8 and TRBJ1-5; D is uncertain. Germline V gives CDR1 SGHVS, CDR2 FQNEAQ. V gave up 4 bases and J gave up 0 bases, with 10 bases separating them. The CDR3 is made up of 15 amino acids. The CDR3 DNA reads TGTGCCAGCAGCTCCATCGCAAGTAGCAATCAGCCCCAGCATTTT. This sequence encodes CASSSIASSNQPQHF.

This CDR3 is CAWSQRRGGYTF. The CDR3 DNA sequence: TGTGCCTGGAGTCAGAGGCGGGGTGGCTACACCTTC. This chain links TRBV30 with TRBJ1-2; the D is unclear. This CDR3 spans 12 amino acids. In germline, CDR1 is GTSNPN, CDR2 SVGIG (reference sequence). With 2 bases removed from V and 7 bases from J, the gap between germline ends came to 11 bases. The full variable domain, its missing parts supplied by reference TRBV30 and TRBJ1-2, is SQTIHQWPATLVQPVGSPLSLECTVEGTSNPNLYWYRQAAGRGLQLLFYSVGIGQISSEVPQNLSASRPQDRQFILSSKKLLLSDSGFYLCAWSQRRGGYTFGSGTRLTVV.

On this clonotype: Compared with germline, one end of the junction differs, possibly owing to a read error. This chain joins TRBV5-6 and TRBJ1-1, with D unclear. Per germline, CDR1 SGHDT and CDR2 YYEEEE. The CDR3 loop spans 15 amino acids. This CDR3 reads CSSSSTAMRVVEAFF. As DNA, the CDR3 is TGTTCCAGCAGTTCCACAGCGATGAGGGTTGTTGAAGCTTTCTTT.

CDR3 DNA sequence: TGTGCCAGCAGTTTTGCGCGGGCAGACGAGCAGTACTTC. This translates into CASSFARADEQYF. The rearrangement links TRBV27 to TRBJ2-7, with D tentatively TRBD2 (5 bases). CDR1 and CDR2 from the germline V gene are MNHEY and SMNVEV (reference sequence). The V end lost 3 bases, the J end lost 5 bases, and 11 bases lay between the germline ends. This CDR3 is built from 13 residues.

The chain is built from TRBV27 and TRBJ2-6; D is perhaps TRBD2 (5 bases). In germline, CDR1 is MNHEY, CDR2 SMNVEV (reference sequence). There are 17 residues in the CDR3. The ends were cut back, 1 base at V and 0 bases at J, with 10 bases in the middle. The CDR3 reads CASSLYAGPSGANVLTF. The CDR3 DNA follows: TGTGCCAGCAGTTTATACGCGGGCCCCTCTGGGGCCAACGTCCTGACTTTC.

The V and J genes are TRBV11-2 and TRBJ1-5; D gene uncertain. The CDR3 sequence is 14 residues long. Trimming stripped 4 bases from V and 2 bases from J, with 9 bases between. Germline V gene sequence: CDR1 SGHAT, CDR2 FQNNGV. The CDR3 DNA is TGTGCCAGCAGCTGGGAAGCGGGCAATCAGCCCCAGCATTTT. Its translation: CASSWEAGNQPQHF.

This chain connects TRBV2 to TRBJ1-4; tentative D call: TRBD1 (5 bases). CDR3 length: 12 residues. Germline values: CDR1 SNHLY, CDR2 FYNNEI. The V and J ends lost 11 bases and 3 bases respectively, with 10 bases between them. CDR3: CAGDSSNEKLFF. CDR3 DNA: TGTGCCGGTGACAGCTCTAATGAAAAACTGTTTTTT. Full variable domain (outside the CDR3, taken from reference TRBV2 and TRBJ1-4): EPEVTQTPSHQVTQMGQEVILRCVPISNHLYFYWYRQILGQKVEFLVSFYNNEISEKSEIFDDQFSVERPDGSNFTLKIRSTKLEDSAMYFCAGDSSNEKLFFGSGTQLSVL.

This chain uses TRBV6-5 with TRBJ2-1, with no clear D. Per germline, CDR1 MNHEY and CDR2 SVGAGI. The V gene lost 0 bases and the J gene lost 2 bases, with 11 bases spanning the gap. CDR3 length: 16 residues. For the CDR3, the DNA is TGTGCCAGCAGTTACTCGAACGGAGAGACCTACAATGAGCAGTTCTTC. Translation gives CASSYSNGETYNEQFF.

The chain joins TRBV7-9 to TRBJ1-1; possibly TRBD1 for D (5 bases). This CDR3 comprises 13 residues. The germline V gene encodes CDR1 SEHNR and CDR2 FQNEAQ (reference sequence). V was pared by 1 base and J by 6 bases, with 9 bases between. CDR3 sequence (DNA): TGTGCCAGCAGCTTAGAAGGGGCCTCTGAAGCTTTCTTT. This gives the protein CASSLEGASEAFF.

The rearrangement links TRBV9 to TRBJ2-5; no clear D gene. V was pared by 0 bases and J by 5 bases, with 11 bases between. Germline CDR1 SGDLS, CDR2 YYNGEE. This CDR3 contains 14 residues. The CDR3 region has the DNA TGTGCCAGCAGCGTAGCTGAGGTGACGGAGACCCAGTACTTC. This encodes CASSVAEVTETQYF.

The chain recombines TRBV3-1 with TRBJ2-2; the D gene is possibly TRBD2 (7 bases). V lost 4 bases and J 4 bases, leaving 19 bases between the germline ends. The CDR3 spans 17 residues. Germline V gene lookup returns CDR1 LGHDT and CDR2 YNNKEL (reference sequence). CDR3 coding DNA: TGTGCCAGCAGCCTCATTGGGGGCGGGAGCGGCACCGGGGAGCTGTTTTTT. This encodes CASSLIGGGSGTGELFF.

V is TRBV9 and J is TRBJ2-7; TRBD2 matches at 8 bases. The CDR3 runs 14 residues. CDR1 and CDR2 from the germline V gene are SGDLS and YYNGEE. V gave up 4 bases and J gave up 5 bases; unmatched junction bases: 8. CDR3 coding DNA: TGTGCCAGCAGCTTTAGCGGGAAGTTGGACGAGCAGTACTTC. Protein product: CASSFSGKLDEQYF.

V usage is TRBV7-9 and J usage is TRBJ1-5; no firm D call. CDR3 size: 17 residues. Germline V gene lookup returns CDR1 SEHNR and CDR2 FQNEAQ (reference sequence). The V end lost 1 base, the J end lost 2 bases, and 15 bases lay between the germline ends. CDR3 residues: CASSLGPPGIGNQPQHF. CDR3 DNA sequence: TGTGCCAGCAGCTTAGGCCCTCCGGGGATAGGCAATCAGCCCCAGCATTTT.

The chain links TRBV7-9 to TRBJ2-7; D uncertain. The CDR3 length is 14 residues. Germline lookup yields CDR1 SEHNR and CDR2 FQNEAQ (reference sequence). The V gene lost 5 bases and the J gene lost 7 bases, with 18 bases spanning the gap. CDR3 bases: TGTGCCAGCAGCCTCATCCTAGGAGTGGAGGAGCAGTACTTC. Translated: CASSLILGVEEQYF.